This T cell receptor (beta chain) was sequenced for a study of post-analysis software for immune sequencing data (dated by TCRdb to the mid-2010s). Background for the entire study: Relapsing-remitting, secondary progressive and progressive-relapsing multiple sclerosis were recorded as disease courses, and subtype annotation was lacking for some patients. Patient repertoires were compared against around twelve previously published healthy control repertoires from donors aged about 6 to 27 years. A subset of samples was prepared in parallel using single-end sample barcoding, then pooled and co-amplified after Illumina adapter ligation. Results and caveats for the whole study, not just this receptor: Strong co-clustering of samples prepared in the same batch was shown by direct clustering with F measure, prompting a batch-effect correction. Significantly higher frequencies in patients than in controls were found for roughly 5 TRBV segments, including TRBV5-6, TRBV5-1 and TRBV20-1. The multiple sclerosis patient group was slightly younger than the control group. Compared with controls, multiple sclerosis patients had significantly lower normalized Chao1 diversity, a finding suggesting substantial peripheral T-cell clonal expansion.

The library was generated by PCR. Sequencing relied on an Illumina HiSeq 2500. Unique molecular identifiers were incorporated into TCR beta cDNA libraries to reduce PCR and sequencing biases. Some 500,000 cDNA molecules were obtained per 1 to 10 million input T cells, so each molecule approximated one T cell. The patient libraries were prepared and sequenced with the same protocol used for the earlier healthy control dataset. Within a given batch, samples were prepared together, multiplexed and sequenced on the same HiSeq lane. Under the source paper's analysis protocol: MIGEC handled the raw barcoded reads, throwing out single-read molecular identifier groups before consensus assembly and CDR3 extraction. VDJtools was used for post-analysis of the clonotype tables, and diversity was normalized by down-sampling every dataset to the size of the smallest sample. In repertoire overlap clustering, CDR3 amino acid sequences, but not nucleotide sequences, were matched to correct batch-related cross-sample contamination. TCRdb's own reprocessing of the public reads used fastp at Q25 and MiXCR and kept productive beta chains. Rows with a matching CDR3 protein are joined into one entry that keeps the most common DNA and genes. TCRdb assigned the V and J calls; the authors' analysis was not used. The table for this sample lists approximately 630,000 distinct CDR3 sequences; roughly three fifths of them were counted only once. The ten largest clones represent around 11% of the sample.

To demonstrate the VDJtools post-analysis software, the study profiled TCR beta repertoires from the peripheral blood of 10 to 15 young patients with multiple sclerosis. The multiple sclerosis patients were children and adolescents ranging in age from roughly 6 to 15 years. Via the germline V gene, CDR1 is MRHNA and CDR2 SNTAGT. V is shortened by 0 bases, J by 7 bases, and the region joining them spans 10 bases. Including cysteine and phenylalanine, the CDR3 has 14 amino acids. Only the CDR3 part of the read is kept: 42 bases, read in frame from the first base. As to this clonotype: Its specific antigen is unknown. Base qualities are not provided; no much larger clone lies one nucleotide away.

This receptor chain uses TRBV6-4 and TRBJ2-1; a tentative D match to TRBD1 spans 5 bases. The source of this sequence is a girl aged 2-10 years with multiple sclerosis. The sequencing input was blood. The DNA sequence is given as TGTGCCAGCAGTGACTCAGGGGCCACGAATGAGCAGTTCTTC. This sequence encodes CASSDSGATNEQFF.